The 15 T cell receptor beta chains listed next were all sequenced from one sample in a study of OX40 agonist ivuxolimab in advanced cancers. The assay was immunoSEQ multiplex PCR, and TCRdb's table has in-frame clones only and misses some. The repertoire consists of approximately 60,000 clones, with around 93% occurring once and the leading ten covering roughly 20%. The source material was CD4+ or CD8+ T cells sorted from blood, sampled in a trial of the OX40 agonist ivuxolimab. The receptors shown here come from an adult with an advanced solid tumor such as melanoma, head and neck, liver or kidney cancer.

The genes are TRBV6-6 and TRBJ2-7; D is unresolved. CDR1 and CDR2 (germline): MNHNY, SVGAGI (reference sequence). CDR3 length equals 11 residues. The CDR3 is CAAASSYEQYF. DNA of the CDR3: TGTGCGGCGGCTAGCTCCTACGAGCAGTACTTC.

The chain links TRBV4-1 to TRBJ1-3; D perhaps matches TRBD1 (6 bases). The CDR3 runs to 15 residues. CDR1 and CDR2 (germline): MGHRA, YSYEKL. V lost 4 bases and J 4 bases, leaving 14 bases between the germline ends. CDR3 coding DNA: TGCGCCAGCAGCCCAGGACAGTTTGGGGGAAACACCATATATTTT. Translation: CASSPGQFGGNTIYF.

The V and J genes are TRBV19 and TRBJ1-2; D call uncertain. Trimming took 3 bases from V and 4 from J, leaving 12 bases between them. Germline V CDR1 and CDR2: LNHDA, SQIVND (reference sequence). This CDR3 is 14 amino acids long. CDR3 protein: CASSILGSGYGYTF. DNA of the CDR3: TGTGCCAGTAGTATCTTAGGATCTGGCTATGGCTACACCTTC.

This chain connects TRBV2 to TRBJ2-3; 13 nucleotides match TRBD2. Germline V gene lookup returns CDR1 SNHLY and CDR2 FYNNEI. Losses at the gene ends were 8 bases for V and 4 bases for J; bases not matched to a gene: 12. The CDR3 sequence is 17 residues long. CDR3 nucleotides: TGTGCCAGCCGCGCAATAGGGACTAGCGGGAAATCAGATACGCAGTATTTT. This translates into CASRAIGTSGKSDTQYF.

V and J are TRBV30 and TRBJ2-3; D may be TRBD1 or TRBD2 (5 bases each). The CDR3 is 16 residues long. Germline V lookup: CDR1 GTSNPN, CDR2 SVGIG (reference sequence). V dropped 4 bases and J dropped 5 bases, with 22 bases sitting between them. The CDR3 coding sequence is TGTGCCTGGATCTCCCTAGGGGCGGGCAAAAAAGATACGCAGTATTTT. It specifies CAWISLGAGKKDTQYF.

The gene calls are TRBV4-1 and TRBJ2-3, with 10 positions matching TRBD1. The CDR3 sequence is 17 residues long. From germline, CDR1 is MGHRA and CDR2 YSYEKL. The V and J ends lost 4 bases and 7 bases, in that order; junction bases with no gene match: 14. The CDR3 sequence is CASSRTMTGGTRYTQYF. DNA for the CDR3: TGCGCCAGCAGCCGTACCATGACAGGGGGCACGAGATATACGCAGTATTTT.

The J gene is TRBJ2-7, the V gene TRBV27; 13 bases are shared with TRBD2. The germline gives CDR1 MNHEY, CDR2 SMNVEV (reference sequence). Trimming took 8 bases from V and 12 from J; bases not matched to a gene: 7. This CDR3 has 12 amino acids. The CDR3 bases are TGTGCCAGCGCCGGGACTAGCGGGGCCTCGTACTTC. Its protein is CASAGTSGASYF.

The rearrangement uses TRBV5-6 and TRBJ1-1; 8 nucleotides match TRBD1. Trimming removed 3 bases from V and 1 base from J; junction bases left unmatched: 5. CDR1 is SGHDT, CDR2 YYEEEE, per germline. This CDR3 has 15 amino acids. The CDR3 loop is CASSYRTGSNTEAFF. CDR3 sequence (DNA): TGTGCCAGCAGCTACCGGACAGGGTCGAACACTGAAGCTTTCTTT.

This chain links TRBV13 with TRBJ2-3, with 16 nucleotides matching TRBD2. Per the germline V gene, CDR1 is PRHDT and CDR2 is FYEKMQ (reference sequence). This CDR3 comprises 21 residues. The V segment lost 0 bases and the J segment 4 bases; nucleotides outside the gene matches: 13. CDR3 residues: CASSLGAGLAGGPSFADTQYF. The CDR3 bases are TGTGCCAGCAGCTTAGGAGCGGGACTAGCGGGAGGGCCCTCTTTCGCAGATACGCAGTATTTT.

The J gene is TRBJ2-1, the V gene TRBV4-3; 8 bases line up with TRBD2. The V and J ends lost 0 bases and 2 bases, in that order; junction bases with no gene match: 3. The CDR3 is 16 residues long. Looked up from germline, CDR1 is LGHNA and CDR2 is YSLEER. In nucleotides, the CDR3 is TGCGCCAGCAGCCAAGAAGCGGGACTAGCCTACAATGAGCAGTTCTTC. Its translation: CASSQEAGLAYNEQFF.

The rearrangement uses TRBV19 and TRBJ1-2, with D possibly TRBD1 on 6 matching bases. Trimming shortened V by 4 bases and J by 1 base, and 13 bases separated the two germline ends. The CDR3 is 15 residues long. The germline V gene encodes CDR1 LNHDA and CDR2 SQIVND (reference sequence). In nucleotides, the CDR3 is TGTGCCAGTAGTACACAGGGAATGGATAACTATGGCTACACCTTC. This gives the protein CASSTQGMDNYGYTF. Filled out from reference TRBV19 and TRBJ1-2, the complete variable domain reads DGGITQSPKYLFRKEGQNVTLSCEQNLNHDAMYWYRQDPGQGLRLIYYSQIVNDFQKGDIAEGYSVSREKKESFPLTVTSAQKNPTAFYLCASSTQGMDNYGYTFGSGTRLTVV.

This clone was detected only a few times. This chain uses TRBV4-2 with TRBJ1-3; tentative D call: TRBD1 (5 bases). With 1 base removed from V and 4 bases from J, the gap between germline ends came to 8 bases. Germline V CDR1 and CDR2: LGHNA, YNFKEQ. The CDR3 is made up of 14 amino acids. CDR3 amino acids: CASSQGDGGNTIYF. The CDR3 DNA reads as TGTGCCAGCAGCCAAGGGGACGGAGGAAACACCATATATTTT.

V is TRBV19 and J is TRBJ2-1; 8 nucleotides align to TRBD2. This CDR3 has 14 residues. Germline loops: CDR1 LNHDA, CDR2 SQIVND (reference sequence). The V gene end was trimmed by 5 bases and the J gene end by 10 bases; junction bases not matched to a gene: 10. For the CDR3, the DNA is TGTGCCAGTAGTCTTCCGGGACTAGTAGGAGAGCAGTTCTTC. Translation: CASSLPGLVGEQFF. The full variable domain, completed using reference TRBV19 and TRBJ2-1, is DGGITQSPKYLFRKEGQNVTLSCEQNLNHDAMYWYRQDPGQGLRLIYYSQIVNDFQKGDIAEGYSVSREKKESFPLTVTSAQKNPTAFYLCASSLPGLVGEQFFGPGTRLTVL.

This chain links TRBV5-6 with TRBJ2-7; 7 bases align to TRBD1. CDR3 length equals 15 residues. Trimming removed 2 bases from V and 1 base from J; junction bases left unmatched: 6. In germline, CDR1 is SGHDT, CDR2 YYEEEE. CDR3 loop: CASSLTTGISYEQYF. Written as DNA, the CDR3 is TGTGCCAGCAGCTTAACGACAGGGATTTCCTACGAGCAGTACTTC.

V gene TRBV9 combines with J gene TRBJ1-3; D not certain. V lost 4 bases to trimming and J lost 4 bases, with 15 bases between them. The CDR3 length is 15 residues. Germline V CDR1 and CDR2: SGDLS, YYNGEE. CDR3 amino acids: CASSLGSSAGNTIYF. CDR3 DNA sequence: TGTGCCAGCAGCCTAGGATCGAGCGCCGGAAACACCATATATTTT.